The 9 T cell receptor beta chains below all came from one sample that was sequenced in a study of OX40 agonist ivuxolimab in advanced cancers. The data were produced by immunoSEQ multiplex PCR, yet TCRdb's version contains in-frame clones alone and is incomplete. There are 83,000 or so clones in the sample; roughly 80% occur only once, and less than 9.5% lies in the top ten. This material consisted of CD4+ or CD8+ T cells sorted from blood, taken in a trial of the OX40 agonist ivuxolimab. Receptors originate from an adult with an advanced solid tumor such as melanoma, head and neck, liver or kidney cancer.

This clone was found a few times. The V gene is TRBV19, the J gene TRBJ1-5; D not certain. V lost 10 bases, J lost 0 bases, and 13 bases lay in between. The CDR3 is made up of 14 amino acids. Per the germline V gene, CDR1 is LNHDA and CDR2 is SQIVND (reference sequence). The CDR3, as DNA: TGTGCCACCGGCCGGGGAGCTAGCAATCAGCCCCAGCATTTT. Its protein product is CATGRGASNQPQHF.

The V and J genes are TRBV4-1 and TRBJ2-5; the D gene is possibly TRBD2 (6 bases). The J call is in doubt because the DNA end fits TRBJ2-7 better. Per the germline V gene, CDR1 is MGHRA and CDR2 is YSYEKL. The CDR3 consists of 14 residues. The CDR3 bases are TGCGCCAGCAGTCCCGGGACTCATGCCTACGAGCAGTACTTC. It specifies CASSPGTHAYEQYF.

This chain joins TRBV7-9 and TRBJ2-7; 9 nucleotides match TRBD1. CDR1 is SEHNR, CDR2 FQNEAQ, per germline (reference sequence). The V gene end was trimmed by 4 bases and the J gene end by 2 bases; junction bases not matched to a gene: 9. The CDR3 spans 16 residues. In DNA form, the CDR3 reads TGTGCCAGCAGCTCCCTCCGGGACAGGGACACCTACGAGCAGTACTTC. Encoded protein: CASSSLRDRDTYEQYF.

The chain is built from TRBV19 and TRBJ1-1, with 8 bases matching TRBD1. V shed 8 bases, J shed 6 bases, and the junction held 8 bases outside the gene matches. CDR3 length: 13 residues. CDR1 and CDR2 (germline): LNHDA, SQIVND (reference sequence). The CDR3, as DNA: TGTGCCAGTCGCGTACAGGGGGTATCTGAAGCTTTCTTT. It translates to CASRVQGVSEAFF.

The chain joins TRBV11-2 to TRBJ2-3; D ambiguous. CDR1 and CDR2 from the germline V gene are SGHAT and FQNNGV. V was cut by 4 bases and J by 3 bases, with 2 bases left in between. The CDR3 totals 11 residues. Here the CDR3 reads CASSWTDTQYF. The CDR3 coding sequence is TGTGCCAGCAGCTGGACAGATACGCAGTATTTT. The whole variable domain, filled in from reference TRBV11-2 and TRBJ2-3, reads EAGVAQSPRYKIIEKRQSVAFWCNPISGHATLYWYQQILGQGPKLLIQFQNNGVVDDSQLPKDRFSAERLKGVDSTLKIQPAKLEDSAVYLCASSWTDTQYFGPGTRLTVL.

A single count supports this clone. The rearrangement links TRBV7-9 to TRBJ1-1, with 8 bases lining up with TRBD1. The germline gives CDR1 SEHNR, CDR2 FQNEAQ (reference sequence). The CDR3 loop spans 16 amino acids. V lost 2 bases, J lost 6 bases, and 11 bases stayed unmatched. CDR3 sequence reads: CASSLSDSSGGPEAFF. CDR3 in DNA: TGTGCCAGCAGCTTATCTGATTCGTCAGGGGGCCCTGAAGCTTTCTTT.

This clone is labeled medium-sized. The chain carries TRBV7-6 and TRBJ2-7; TRBD1 or TRBD2 may be the D gene (5 bases each). This CDR3 is built from 13 residues. Germline loops: CDR1 SGHVS, CDR2 FNYEAQ. Deletions cut 3 bases from V and 7 bases from J, with 13 bases between. CDR3 sequence (DNA): TGTGCCAGCAGCTTTCTCCTCGAGGGGGAGCAGTACTTC. This translates into CASSFLLEGEQYF. Based on the CDR3 plus reference TRBV7-6 and TRBJ2-7, the full variable domain is GAGVSQSPRYKVTKRGQDVALRCDPISGHVSLYWYRQALGQGPEFLTYFNYEAQQDKSGLPNDRFSAERPEGSISTLTIQRTEQRDSAMYRCASSFLLEGEQYFGPGTRLTVT.

V gene TRBV5-5 combines with J gene TRBJ1-5, with D unclear. V lost 0 bases, J lost 5 bases, and 12 bases lay in between. This CDR3 region has 15 residues. CDR1 SGHKS and CDR2 YYEKEE come from the germline V gene (reference sequence). The CDR3 DNA follows: TGTGCCAGCAGCTTGGCGGCCGCGGTGGATCAGCCCCAGCATTTT. Protein product: CASSLAAAVDQPQHF.

Here the CDR3 reads CASSLNFQGRGAFF. Written as DNA, the CDR3 is TGTGCCAGCAGCTTAAATTTTCAGGGGAGGGGAGCTTTCTTT. The chain joins TRBV11-2 to TRBJ1-1, with D maybe TRBD1 (6 bases). The CDR3 length is 14 residues. Germline V gene data show CDR1 as SGHAT and CDR2 as FQNNGV. V lost 2 bases and J lost 10, with 17 bases in between.